The 12 T cell receptor beta chains given below trace back to one sample, sequenced in a study of pediatric ulcerative colitis. Some clones are missing from TCRdb's copy, which holds only in-frame ones; the method was immunoSEQ multiplex PCR. The sample records about 64,000 clones, roughly nine tenths being singletons. The sample comprised blood. Receptors were obtained from a boy between 10 and 17 years old with severe ulcerative colitis.

The chain combines TRBV6-5 with TRBJ2-5, with D maybe TRBD2 (5 bases). V lost 5 bases and J 1 base, leaving 8 bases between the germline ends. The length of the CDR3 is 13 residues. Per the germline V gene, CDR1 is MNHEY and CDR2 is SVGAGI. The CDR3 reads CASSTDFQETQYF. DNA of the CDR3: TGTGCCAGCAGTACGGACTTCCAAGAGACCCAGTACTTC.

This sequence joins TRBV2 and TRBJ2-7, with D hard to call. V was cut by 1 base and J by 0 bases, with 7 bases left in between. Germline loops: CDR1 SNHLY, CDR2 FYNNEI. The CDR3 loop spans 14 amino acids. The CDR3 sequence: CASSEDINSYEQYF. The CDR3 nucleotides are TGTGCCAGCAGTGAAGACATAAACTCCTACGAGCAGTACTTC.

This clone was detected once. The V gene is TRBV7-6, the J gene TRBJ2-2, with D possibly called TRBD1 or TRBD2 (6 bases each). Trimming stripped 1 base from V and 3 bases from J, with 15 bases between. The CDR3 sequence is 17 residues long. Per germline, CDR1 SGHVS and CDR2 FNYEAQ. The CDR3 nucleotides are TGTGCCAGCAGCTTAGAGGTGGGGGGCTTGTACACCGGGGAGCTGTTTTTT. It codes for CASSLEVGGLYTGELFF.

The CDR3 coding sequence is TGTGCCAGCAGCTTAGGTGTCGTAGGGGGAGCTAATGAAAAACTGTTTTTT. This translates into CASSLGVVGGANEKLFF. The chain links TRBV11-2 to TRBJ1-4, with TRBD1 as a possible D gene (6 bases). The CDR3 is made up of 17 amino acids. V lost 1 base to trimming and J lost 3 bases, with 15 bases between them. Germline CDR1 SGHAT, CDR2 FQNNGV.

The chain uses TRBV19 and TRBJ1-1; D not certain. V dropped 0 bases and J dropped 6 bases, with 2 bases sitting between them. This CDR3 has 11 amino acids. The germline V gene has CDR1 LNHDA and CDR2 SQIVND (reference sequence). The CDR3 nucleotides are TGTGCCAGTAGTATAGATGCTGAAGCTTTCTTT. It codes for CASSIDAEAFF.

This chain uses TRBV30 with TRBJ2-2; D is uncertain. The CDR3 totals 13 residues. V lost 4 bases, J lost 6 bases, and 12 bases lay in between. Per germline, CDR1 GTSNPN and CDR2 SVGIG (reference sequence). CDR3 residues: CAWTTGIAGELFF. In DNA form, the CDR3 reads TGTGCCTGGACGACGGGTATTGCCGGGGAGCTGTTTTTT.

The chain joins TRBV7-9 to TRBJ1-2; no clear D. This CDR3 has 15 residues. The V end lost 5 bases, the J end lost 0 bases, and 13 bases lay between the germline ends. Germline-derived CDR1 and CDR2 are SEHNR and FQNEAQ (reference sequence). The chain's CDR3 is CASSQEDSANYGYTF. CDR3 coding DNA: TGTGCCAGCAGCCAAGAGGACTCTGCTAACTATGGCTACACCTTC.

The chain employs TRBV7-3 and TRBJ2-7; D remains unclear. The germline V gene has CDR1 SGHTA and CDR2 FQGTGA. V lost 1 base and J lost 6, with 13 bases in between. This CDR3 has 14 amino acids. CDR3 DNA sequence: TGTGCCAGCAGCTTAATAGGCTCTGTCGGCGAGCAGTACTTC. Encoded protein: CASSLIGSVGEQYF.

The chain uses TRBV7-9 and TRBJ2-7; the D gene could be TRBD1 or TRBD2 (5 bases each). CDR1 and CDR2 (germline): SEHNR, FQNEAQ (reference sequence). With 4 bases removed from V and 12 bases from J, the gap between germline ends came to 19 bases. CDR3 size: 13 residues. This CDR3 reads CASSSSRGERAYF. CDR3 nucleotides: TGTGCCAGCAGCTCATCTAGGGGCGAGAGGGCGTACTTC.

This clone appeared a few times. This chain uses TRBV5-1 with TRBJ2-7, with TRBD2 matching over 12 bases. CDR1 is SGHRS, CDR2 YFSETQ, per germline. This CDR3 has 17 residues. V dropped 1 base and J dropped 2; count of bases not matched to a gene: 7. CDR3 bases: TGCGCCAGCAGCTTGTCTAGCGGGAGGGCCTTAACCTACGAGCAGTACTTC. Amino acids: CASSLSSGRALTYEQYF. Variable domain in full (rest from reference TRBV5-1 and TRBJ2-7): KAGVTQTPRYLIKTRGQQVTLSCSPISGHRSVSWYQQTPGQGLQFLFEYFSETQRNKGNFPGRFSGRQFSNSRSEMNVSTLELGDSALYLCASSLSSGRALTYEQYFGPGTRLTVT.

The chain links TRBV30 to TRBJ2-3; the D gene is possibly TRBD2 (5 bases). Germline V CDR1 and CDR2: GTSNPN, SVGIG (reference sequence). V lost 3 bases, J lost 6 bases, and 16 bases lay in between. This CDR3 is built from 14 residues. CDR3 nucleotide sequence: TGTGCCTGGAGGGTAACTGGTAGCGTGGATACGCAGTATTTT. Its translation: CAWRVTGSVDTQYF.

The chain joins TRBV9 to TRBJ1-2; D perhaps matches TRBD1 (5 bases). This CDR3 comprises 16 residues. Between the trimmed V and J ends, which lost 3 bases and 9 bases, there was a span of 24 bases. Germline V gene data show CDR1 as SGDLS and CDR2 as YYNGEE. The CDR3 is CASSATSGTPFRSYTF. In nucleotides, the CDR3 is TGTGCCAGCAGCGCGACCTCCGGGACCCCGTTTAGGAGCTACACCTTC.